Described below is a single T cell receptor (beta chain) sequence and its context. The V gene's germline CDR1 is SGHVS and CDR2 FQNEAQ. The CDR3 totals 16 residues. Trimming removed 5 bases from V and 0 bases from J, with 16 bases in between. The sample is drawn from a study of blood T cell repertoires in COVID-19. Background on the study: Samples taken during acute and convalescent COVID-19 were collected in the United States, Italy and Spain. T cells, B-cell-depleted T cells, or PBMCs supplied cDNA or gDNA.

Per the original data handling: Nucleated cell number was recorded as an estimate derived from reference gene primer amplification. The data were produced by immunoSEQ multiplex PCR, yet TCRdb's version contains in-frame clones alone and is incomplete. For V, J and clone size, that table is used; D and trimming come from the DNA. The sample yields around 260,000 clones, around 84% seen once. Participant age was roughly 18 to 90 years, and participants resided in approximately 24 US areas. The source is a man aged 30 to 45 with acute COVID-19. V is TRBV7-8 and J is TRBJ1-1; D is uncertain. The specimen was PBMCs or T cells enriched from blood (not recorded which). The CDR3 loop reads CASSEKMAVMNTEAFF. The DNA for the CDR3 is TGTGCCAGCAGCGAAAAAATGGCGGTGATGAACACTGAAGCTTTCTTT.